These 30 T cell receptor beta chains were sequenced from one sample in a study of blood T cell repertoires in COVID-19. Sequenced by immunoSEQ multiplex PCR; TCRdb stores in-frame clones only, minus some. The profile shows roughly 150,000 clones, roughly 86% of them singletons. Sequencing input: peripheral blood. These receptors were collected from a woman at least 80 years old with COVID-19, enrolled during active disease.

A few counts support this clone. The chain uses TRBV30 and TRBJ1-1, with TRBD1 matching over 8 bases. V was pared by 3 bases and J by 11 bases, with 11 bases of the junction left unmatched. CDR3 length: 13 residues. Germline CDR1 and CDR2: GTSNPN and SVGIG (reference sequence). The CDR3 is CAWSLVTGATAFF. CDR3 sequence (DNA): TGTGCCTGGAGCCTCGTGACAGGGGCGACGGCTTTCTTT.

V usage is TRBV18 and J usage is TRBJ2-1; TRBD1 matches 8 bases. CDR3 length equals 16 residues. V shed 6 bases and J 6 bases; nucleotides not matched to a gene: 13. CDR1 is KGHSH, CDR2 LQKENI, per germline. CDR3 DNA sequence: TGTGCCAGCTCGCCCACAGGGGGTAATGTTCTCAATGAGCAGTTCTTC. Amino acids: CASSPTGGNVLNEQFF. The whole variable domain, remainder taken from reference TRBV18 and TRBJ2-1, is NAGVMQNPRHLVRRRGQEARLRCSPMKGHSHVYWYRQLPEEGLKFMVYLQKENIIDESGMPKERFSAEFPKEGPSILRIQQVVRGDSAAYFCASSPTGGNVLNEQFFGPGTRLTVL.

Comment on this clone: An end of the junction does not agree with germline; a read error may underlie this. The rearrangement uses TRBV7-3 and TRBJ2-2; 10 bases line up with TRBD2. The germline V gene has CDR1 SGHTA and CDR2 FQGTGA. This CDR3 spans 17 amino acids. CDR3 sequence: CASREAGGTPKTGELFF. CDR3 coding DNA: TGTGCCAGCAGGGAAGCGGGGGGGACCCCGAAGACCGGGGAGCTGTTTTTT.

The V gene is TRBV24-1, the J gene TRBJ2-2, with TRBD2 identical over 7 bases. Trimming cost V 4 bases and J 3 bases; bases outside gene matches: 4. This CDR3 is built from 15 residues. Germline CDR1 KGHDR, CDR2 SFDVKD. CDR3: CATSDTGRHTGELFF. As DNA, the CDR3 is TGTGCCACCAGTGACACCGGGAGGCACACCGGGGAGCTGTTTTTT.

In DNA form, the CDR3 reads TGTGCCAGCAGCTTAGAACAGGGATGGGGCACAGATACGCAGTATTTT. This encodes CASSLEQGWGTDTQYF. The chain links TRBV7-6 to TRBJ2-3; D may be TRBD1 (6 bases). CDR3 length equals 16 residues. Germline CDR1 and CDR2: SGHVS and FNYEAQ. Trimming removed 1 base at V and 1 base at J, with 12 bases between.

This chain uses TRBV5-4 with TRBJ1-1, with D perhaps matching TRBD1 (6 bases). V shed 0 bases and J shed 10 bases, with 13 bases lying between them. The germline V gene encodes CDR1 SGHNT and CDR2 YYREEE (reference sequence). The CDR3 sequence is 13 residues long. The CDR3 coding sequence is TGTGCCAGCAGCTTGGGAGGGGGAATCGGAGCTTTCTTT. Its protein is CASSLGGGIGAFF.

The chain combines TRBV2 with TRBJ2-5; 7 nucleotides align to TRBD1. V trimming: 0 bases; J trimming: 5 bases; junction bases outside the gene matches: 6. From germline, CDR1 is SNHLY and CDR2 FYNNEI. The CDR3 has 15 amino acids. As DNA, the CDR3 is TGTGCCAGCAGTGAAGCAGGGGGCGCCGTGGAGACCCAGTACTTC. Encoded protein: CASSEAGGAVETQYF.

V and J are TRBV9 and TRBJ2-3, with D perhaps TRBD2 (6 bases). V was trimmed by 4 bases and J by 3 bases, leaving 12 bases between them. Germline V lookup: CDR1 SGDLS, CDR2 YYNGEE. The CDR3 has 14 amino acids. This CDR3 is CASSFRDSTDTQYF. The CDR3 region has the DNA TGTGCCAGCAGCTTTCGGGACTCTACAGATACGCAGTATTTT.

The J gene is TRBJ2-2, the V gene TRBV7-8; TRBD1 agrees at 9 bases. The junction had 7 bases not matched to a gene; V was cut back by 4 bases and J by 4 bases. This CDR3 has 16 amino acids. Germline V CDR1 and CDR2: SGHVS, FQNEAQ. CDR3 amino acids: CASSSGTGLSTGELFF. Here the CDR3 DNA reads TGTGCCAGCAGCTCAGGGACAGGGTTGAGCACCGGGGAGCTGTTTTTT.

V is TRBV28 and J is TRBJ2-2; no firm D call. CDR3 size: 14 residues. Germline V gives CDR1 MDHEN, CDR2 SYDVKM. V lost 3 bases and J lost 3, with 8 bases in between. CDR3: CASSFLQDTGELFF. For the CDR3, the DNA is TGTGCCAGCAGTTTCCTGCAGGACACCGGGGAGCTGTTTTTT.

V is TRBV19 and J is TRBJ1-6; TRBD1 agrees at 11 bases. The trim removed 3 bases at V and 10 bases at J, leaving 8 bases unmatched. The CDR3 runs to 16 residues. The germline gives CDR1 LNHDA, CDR2 SQIVND (reference sequence). CDR3 DNA sequence: TGTGCCAGTAGTATCTCAAGGACAGGGGGCTCCTCACCCCTCCACTTT. It is translated as CASSISRTGGSSPLHF. Full variable domain (outside the CDR3, taken from reference TRBV19 and TRBJ1-6): DGGITQSPKYLFRKEGQNVTLSCEQNLNHDAMYWYRQDPGQGLRLIYYSQIVNDFQKGDIAEGYSVSREKKESFPLTVTSAQKNPTAFYLCASSISRTGGSSPLHFGNGTRLTVT.

The chain recombines TRBV19 with TRBJ2-7; 14 nucleotides align to TRBD2. CDR3 length: 14 residues. The germline V gene encodes CDR1 LNHDA and CDR2 SQIVND (reference sequence). The V and J ends lost 6 bases and 5 bases, in that order; junction bases with no gene match: 3. CDR3 residues: CASSKTSGRDEQYF. The CDR3 DNA reads TGTGCCAGTAGCAAGACTAGCGGGAGGGACGAGCAGTACTTC.

The CDR3 DNA sequence: TGTGCCAGCAGACCACACCAGGGTCCGGGCGAGCAGTACTTC. This gives the protein CASRPHQGPGEQYF. The chain recombines TRBV7-2 with TRBJ2-7; TRBD1 might be the D (5 bases). The length of the CDR3 is 14 residues. Trimming shortened V by 6 bases and J by 6 bases, and 18 bases separated the two germline ends. Germline assignment: CDR1 SGHTA and CDR2 FQGNSA.

The CDR3: CASSLRAGGPGELFF. The CDR3 nucleotides read TGTGCCAGCAGCTTACGGGCAGGGGGCCCCGGGGAGCTGTTTTTT. The V call is TRBV7-2, the J call TRBJ2-2; 8 bases match TRBD1. Trimming took 2 bases from V and 6 from J; bases not matched to a gene: 5. CDR1 is SGHTA, CDR2 FQGNSA, per germline. The CDR3 loop spans 15 amino acids.

V usage is TRBV28 and J usage is TRBJ1-6, with TRBD1 identical over 8 bases. CDR1 is MDHEN and CDR2 is SYDVKM in the germline V gene. V was pared by 6 bases and J by 9 bases, with 4 bases of the junction left unmatched. The CDR3 totals 13 residues. The CDR3 DNA is TGTGCCAGCAGGAGGGACAGGACTTCACCCCTCCACTTT. Its protein product is CASRRDRTSPLHF.

The chain couples TRBV12-3 or TRBV12-4 to TRBJ2-7; no reliable D call. Trimming removed 6 bases from V and 2 bases from J, with 11 bases in between. The CDR3 is 13 amino acids. CDR3 region: CASRATVPYEQYF. DNA of the CDR3: TGTGCCAGCAGGGCTACAGTGCCCTACGAGCAGTACTTC.

This clone was detected only a few times. This chain joins TRBV6-4 and TRBJ1-1, with D possibly TRBD1 on 6 matching bases. Looked up from germline, CDR1 is MRHNA and CDR2 is SNTAGT. This CDR3 has 13 residues. Trimming removed 6 bases from V and 1 base from J, with 9 bases in between. CDR3 coding DNA: TGTGCCAGCAGGCAGGGACAGAACACTGAAGCTTTCTTT. The encoded protein is CASRQGQNTEAFF.

The chain employs TRBV24-1 and TRBJ2-7, with 11 nucleotides matching TRBD1. J was trimmed by 2 bases and V by 4 bases; bases with no gene match: 3. CDR1 is KGHDR, CDR2 SFDVKD, per germline. This CDR3 contains 15 residues. The CDR3 sequence is CATSEGTGGTYEQYF. CDR3 DNA: TGTGCCACCAGTGAGGGGACAGGGGGTACCTACGAGCAGTACTTC.

The V and J genes are TRBV5-8 and TRBJ1-2; 10 positions match TRBD1. The V and J ends lost 4 bases and 6 bases, in that order; junction bases with no gene match: 3. Germline CDR1 SGHTS, CDR2 YDEGEE. The CDR3 sequence is 13 residues long. CDR3 coding DNA: TGTGCCAGCAGCCCGGACAGGGGGAATGGCTACACCTTC. This codes for CASSPDRGNGYTF.

This clone was counted only a few times. The chain employs TRBV5-5 and TRBJ2-7, with TRBD1 matching 9 bases. The V gene end was trimmed by 5 bases and the J gene end by 4 bases; junction bases not matched to a gene: 13. CDR1 is SGHKS, CDR2 YYEKEE, per germline (reference sequence). This CDR3 spans 16 amino acids. The CDR3 coding sequence is TGTGCCAGCAGAAAAACAGGGGGCCGGGACCTTTACGAGCAGTACTTC. Translated: CASRKTGGRDLYEQYF.

The chain uses TRBV3-1 (or the pseudogene TRBV3-2) and TRBJ2-3; D is unresolved. Germline lookup yields CDR1 LGHDT and CDR2 YNNKEL (reference sequence). The CDR3 sequence is 14 residues long. Trimming pared 4 bases from V and 4 bases from J, leaving 12 bases between. The CDR3, as DNA: TGTGCCAGCAGCCCGTCCGGCAGCGCAGATACGCAGTATTTT. It specifies CASSPSGSADTQYF.

The genes are TRBV6-5 and TRBJ1-1, with unresolved D. Per the germline V gene, CDR1 is MNHEY and CDR2 is SVGAGI. The V end was cut by 5 bases, the J end by 2 bases, with 12 bases between. CDR3 size: 14 residues. CDR3 amino acids: CASSLQIRNTEAFF. CDR3 bases: TGTGCCAGCAGTCTTCAGATCAGAAACACTGAAGCTTTCTTT.

The chain couples TRBV11-1 to TRBJ1-2; D is uncertain. CDR3 length: 12 residues. V lost 5 bases, J lost 4 bases, and 8 bases lay in between. CDR1 is SGHAT and CDR2 is FQDESV in the germline V gene (reference sequence). The CDR3 is CASSPNSYGYTF. The CDR3 region has the DNA TGTGCCAGCAGCCCTAACAGCTATGGCTACACCTTC.

This chain joins TRBV28 and TRBJ2-7; a weak D match, TRBD1 (6 bases). In germline, CDR1 is MDHEN, CDR2 SYDVKM. V lost 7 bases to trimming and J lost 5 bases, with 9 bases between them. The CDR3 loop spans 11 amino acids. This CDR3 is CASTGVHEQYF. Here the CDR3 DNA reads TGTGCCAGCACAGGGGTCCACGAGCAGTACTTC.

As regards this clone: This sample also contains other DNA sequences that code for the same CDR3. The chain carries TRBV5-1 and TRBJ1-4; D may be TRBD1 (5 bases). The CDR3 is 14 amino acids. Germline V lookup: CDR1 SGHRS, CDR2 YFSETQ. Trimming took off 0 bases at V and 8 bases at J, with 11 bases between the two ends. For the CDR3, the DNA is TGCGCCAGCAGCTTGGTCCAGGGTGGGGAAAAACTGTTTTTT. Translated: CASSLVQGGEKLFF.

The chain joins TRBV30 to TRBJ1-1; D gene unclear. The germline V gene has CDR1 GTSNPN and CDR2 SVGIG (reference sequence). Trimming took 0 bases from V and 4 from J, leaving 9 bases between them. There are 13 residues in the CDR3. CDR3 in amino acids: CAWSVGMGTEAFF. The CDR3 DNA sequence: TGTGCCTGGAGTGTCGGGATGGGCACTGAAGCTTTCTTT.

The CDR3, as DNA: TGTGCCAGCCGCCCTATGTTGGAGACCCAGTACTTC. Translated: CASRPMLETQYF. J is TRBJ2-5 and V is TRBV2; no firm D call. Germline V lookup: CDR1 SNHLY, CDR2 FYNNEI. The CDR3 spans 12 residues. V lost 8 bases to trimming and J lost 5 bases, with 12 bases between them.

CDR3 sequence reads: CASSQGQGAVNTEAFF. The CDR3 nucleotides read TGTGCCAGCAGCCAAGGGCAGGGGGCCGTGAACACTGAAGCTTTCTTT. This chain joins TRBV5-4 and TRBJ1-1, with 8 bases aligning to TRBD1. The ends lost 4 bases at V and 0 bases at J; junction bases unmatched: 8. The CDR3 loop spans 16 amino acids. In germline, CDR1 is SGHNT, CDR2 YYREEE (reference sequence).

The chain uses TRBV27 and TRBJ2-7, with D possibly matching TRBD1 (5 bases). The V and J ends lost 2 bases and 1 base respectively, with 9 bases between them. Per germline, CDR1 MNHEY and CDR2 SMNVEV (reference sequence). The CDR3 loop spans 14 amino acids. CDR3: CASSLNRNSYEQYF. As DNA, the CDR3 is TGTGCCAGCAGTTTAAACAGGAATTCCTACGAGCAGTACTTC.

The chain's CDR3 is CASSQATSGRPSYEQYF. The CDR3 DNA reads TGCGCCAGCAGCCAAGCGACTAGCGGGAGGCCCTCCTACGAGCAGTACTTC. The chain couples TRBV4-1 to TRBJ2-7, with 13 positions matching TRBD2. J lost 0 bases, V lost 1 base, and 3 bases had no gene match. Germline V gene data show CDR1 as MGHRA and CDR2 as YSYEKL. CDR3 length equals 17 residues.